The 20 T cell receptor beta chains in this list originate from one sample, sequenced in a study of Graves' ophthalmopathy and Graves' hyperthyroidism. TCR beta CDR3 regions were amplified from RNA transcripts. Second-round multiplex PCR came after a first-round RT-PCR that employed HTBI primers. TCRdb re-called the multiplex PCR reads through MiXCR, storing one row per CDR3 protein. Among about 550,000 distinct CDR3 sequences, under 45% were seen once, and the ten largest hold roughly 4.5%. The sequenced sample consisted of peripheral blood or thyroid tissue (not recorded which). The receptors were sampled from an adult man with Graves' hyperthyroidism.

The chain links TRBV7-6 to TRBJ2-3; D call uncertain. The CDR3 is 15 residues long. V was cut by 3 bases and J by 0 bases, with 10 bases left in between. The V gene's germline CDR1 is SGHVS and CDR2 FNYEAQ. CDR3 sequence reads: CASSFASTSTDTQYF. The CDR3 bases are TGTGCCAGCAGCTTCGCCAGCACTAGCACAGATACGCAGTATTTT.

In the case of this clonotype: This may stem from a read error, because a much larger clone lies one nucleotide away. The CDR3 end shows no conserved phenylalanine or tryptophan, and so a read error is likely. The rearrangement joins TRBV7-9 to TRBJ1-1, with a weak D call TRBD1 (5 bases). The CDR3 runs to 13 residues. With 7 bases removed from V and 8 bases from J, the gap between germline ends came to 17 bases. Germline loops: CDR1 SEHNR, CDR2 FQNEAQ (reference sequence). The CDR3 DNA follows: TGTGCCAGCAACCACCACGGACGGGACGAAGCTTTCGTT. It codes for CASNHHGRDEAFV.

This clonotype was detected only a few times. This rearrangement joins TRBV2 to TRBJ1-1, with D uncertain. V dropped 3 bases and J dropped 1 base, with 6 bases sitting between them. Per germline, CDR1 SNHLY and CDR2 FYNNEI. CDR3 length: 13 residues. The CDR3 sequence is CASSDRTNTEAFF. CDR3 DNA sequence: TGTGCCAGCAGTGACAGGACGAACACTGAAGCTTTCTTT.

This clonotype was recorded at least ten times. DNA for the CDR3: TGTGCCAGCAGCTCTCAGGGGGCTCCGGACTACGAGCAGTACTTC. This translates into CASSSQGAPDYEQYF. The chain joins TRBV7-6 to TRBJ2-7, with TRBD1 identical over 8 bases. CDR3 length: 15 amino acids. With V trimmed by 4 bases and J by 3 bases, 8 bases remained unmatched. Germline lookup yields CDR1 SGHVS and CDR2 FNYEAQ.

Only a few counts were recorded for this clonotype. This chain joins TRBV29-1 and TRBJ2-3; D is unresolved. The CDR3 length is 10 residues. Trimming took 6 bases from V and 6 from J, leaving 7 bases between them. Germline values: CDR1 SQVTM, CDR2 ANQGSEA. The chain's CDR3 is CSVFWDTQYF. The DNA for the CDR3 is TGCAGCGTCTTTTGGGATACGCAGTATTTT.

This clonotype was counted only a few times. This rearrangement joins TRBV12-3 or TRBV12-4 to TRBJ2-2; 15 nucleotides line up with TRBD2. CDR3 length: 17 amino acids. The junction had 6 bases not matched to a gene; V was cut back by 6 bases and J by 4 bases. DNA of the CDR3: TGTGCCAGCAGCTCGGGACTAGCGGGAGGTGGCACCGGGGAGCTGTTTTTT. Encoded protein: CASSSGLAGGGTGELFF.

The V gene is TRBV2, the J gene TRBJ1-5; D remains ambiguous. V dropped 0 bases and J dropped 11 bases, with 8 bases sitting between them. CDR3 length: 12 residues. In germline, CDR1 is SNHLY, CDR2 FYNNEI. CDR3 loop: CASSEALETQHF. In DNA form, the CDR3 reads TGTGCCAGCAGTGAAGCGCTTGAGACCCAGCATTTT.

This chain connects TRBV12-3 or TRBV12-4 to TRBJ2-2; tentatively, D is TRBD1 (5 bases). The CDR3 extends over 15 amino acids. V was cut by 3 bases and J by 4 bases, with 12 bases left in between. In DNA, the CDR3 is TGTGCCAGCAGTTTCCCGACAGAATCCACCGGGGAGCTGTTTTTT. Translating gives CASSFPTESTGELFF.

This clonotype was picked up many times. This chain uses TRBV9 with TRBJ2-7, with D perhaps matching TRBD2 (7 bases). The length of the CDR3 is 15 residues. V was trimmed by 0 bases and J by 6 bases, leaving 16 bases between them. Germline V gene lookup returns CDR1 SGDLS and CDR2 YYNGEE. The chain's CDR3 is CASSVGGGALGEQYF. The CDR3 DNA follows: TGTGCCAGCAGCGTAGGGGGGGGGGCCTTGGGCGAGCAGTACTTC.

The V call is TRBV28, the J call TRBJ1-3; D ambiguous. This CDR3 is 16 amino acids long. V dropped 4 bases and J dropped 3 bases, with 16 bases sitting between them. Germline CDR1 is MDHEN and CDR2 is SYDVKM. The DNA for the CDR3 is TGTGCCAGCAGTTCCCGACCTCGACGCCGTGGAAACACCATATATTTT. It is translated as CASSSRPRRRGNTIYF.

This clonotype turned up a few times. In DNA form, the CDR3 reads TGCAGTGCTGGACACAGCTCCTACAATGAGCAGTTCTTC. Its translation is CSAGHSSYNEQFF. This rearrangement joins TRBV20-1 to TRBJ2-1, with a weak D call TRBD1 (5 bases). In germline, CDR1 is DFQATT, CDR2 SNEGSKA (reference sequence). The CDR3 spans 13 residues. Trimming cost V 5 bases and J 0 bases, with 8 bases left between them.

This clonotype was seen once. The V and J genes are TRBV20-1 and TRBJ1-4; D is possibly TRBD1 (6 bases). The CDR3 runs 12 residues. Germline lookup yields CDR1 DFQATT and CDR2 SNEGSKA (reference sequence). V lost 3 bases, J lost 7 bases, and 9 bases lay in between. CDR3 nucleotides: TGCAGTGCTAGCCAGGGGAGTGAAAAACTGTTTTTT. Translating it yields CSASQGSEKLFF.

The V and J genes are TRBV12-3 or TRBV12-4 and TRBJ1-2; 7 nucleotides align to TRBD1. This CDR3 has 15 amino acids. V lost 3 bases and J lost 7; bases outside the gene matches: 11. CDR3 sequence reads: CASSLASGTAFGYTF. The CDR3 DNA sequence: TGTGCCAGCAGTTTGGCTAGCGGGACAGCCTTTGGCTACACCTTC.

The rearrangement uses TRBV24-1 and TRBJ2-5; TRBD2 matches at 10 bases. CDR1 KGHDR and CDR2 SFDVKD come from the germline V gene. The CDR3 is 16 amino acids. The V gene end was trimmed by 0 bases and the J gene end by 5 bases; junction bases not matched to a gene: 5. The chain's CDR3 is CATSDLLAGERETQYF. The CDR3 DNA follows: TGTGCCACCAGTGATTTGCTAGCGGGAGAGAGGGAGACCCAGTACTTC.

V is TRBV6-4 and J is TRBJ2-2, with no clear D. V lost 4 bases and J 5 bases, leaving 14 bases between the germline ends. This CDR3 is built from 15 residues. Germline loops: CDR1 MRHNA, CDR2 SNTAGT. The chain's CDR3 is CASSVDSLGTGELFF. In nucleotides, the CDR3 is TGTGCCAGCAGTGTAGACTCCTTGGGAACCGGGGAGCTGTTTTTT.

This clonotype was seen many times. The CDR3 loop is CASSFGSANTGELFF. CDR3 coding DNA: TGTGCCAGCAGTTTTGGGAGTGCGAACACCGGGGAGCTGTTTTTT. This sequence joins TRBV12-3 or TRBV12-4 and TRBJ2-2; tentatively, D is TRBD2 (5 bases). This CDR3 contains 15 residues. V shed 3 bases and J shed 0 bases, with 8 bases lying between them.

Written as DNA, the CDR3 is TGTGCCTGGAGTGTACTGGGTAGCAATCAGCCCCAGCATTTT. It yields the protein CAWSVLGSNQPQHF. V and J are TRBV30 and TRBJ1-5; D is ambiguous. V shed 0 bases and J shed 0 bases, with 6 bases lying between them. Germline CDR1 reads GTSNPN; CDR2 reads SVGIG (reference sequence). The CDR3 is 14 amino acids.

This clonotype was counted at least ten times. The chain couples TRBV20-1 to TRBJ1-1; possibly TRBD1 for D (5 bases). With 1 base removed from V and 5 bases from J, the gap between germline ends came to 14 bases. The CDR3 covers 14 residues. Germline V gene sequence: CDR1 DFQATT, CDR2 SNEGSKA (reference sequence). The CDR3 loop reads CSARVGHRRTEAFF. DNA for the CDR3: TGCAGTGCTAGAGTCGGACACCGAAGGACTGAAGCTTTCTTT.

At least ten counts were recorded for this clonotype. J is TRBJ2-7 and V is TRBV6-1; no clear D. The CDR3 spans 14 residues. The germline V gene has CDR1 MNHNS and CDR2 SASEGT. V was cut by 0 bases and J by 2 bases, with 8 bases left in between. CDR3 in DNA: TGTGCCAGCAGTGAAGCTCGCCGGACCTACGAGCAGTACTTC. Its translation: CASSEARRTYEQYF.

The gene calls are TRBV28 and TRBJ1-5; a weak D match, TRBD1 (5 bases). This CDR3 spans 16 amino acids. Trimming took off 2 bases at V and 6 bases at J, with 17 bases between the two ends. CDR1 and CDR2 from the germline V gene are MDHEN and SYDVKM. The CDR3 is CASSLVGDLITQPQHF. The CDR3, as DNA: TGTGCCAGCAGTTTAGTGGGGGATTTAATAACTCAGCCCCAGCATTTT.